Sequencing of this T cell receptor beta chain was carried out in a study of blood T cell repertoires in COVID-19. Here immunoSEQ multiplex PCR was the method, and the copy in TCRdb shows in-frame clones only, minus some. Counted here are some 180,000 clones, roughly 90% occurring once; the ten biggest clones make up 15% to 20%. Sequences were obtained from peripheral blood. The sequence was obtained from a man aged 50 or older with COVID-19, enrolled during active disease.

CDR3 protein: CASSLEASGGAYEQYF. CDR3 DNA: TGTGCCAGCAGCTTAGAGGCTAGCGGGGGGGCCTACGAGCAGTACTTC. This chain connects TRBV7-2 to TRBJ2-7, with 12 bases lining up with TRBD2. V was clipped by 1 base and J by 2 bases; unmatched bases: 3. This CDR3 comprises 16 residues. Germline CDR1 is SGHTA and CDR2 is FQGNSA.